A single sample is the source of the 9 T cell receptor beta chains below, sequenced in a study of regulatory T cells in long-lasting Graves disease. Time point: persistent/refractory GD, antithyroid drugs over 5 years with positive TRAb. From RNA extracted from PBMCs, the TCR library was made. HTBI primers from iRepertoire and Arm-PCR of CDR3 regions yielded the TCR beta libraries. TCRdb redid the calling of the multiplex PCR reads with MiXCR, one entry per CDR3 protein. The sample has about 660,000 distinct CDR3 sequences; around 30% are singletons. Sequenced material: peripheral blood mononuclear cells (PBMCs), taken when the disease was refractory, from a patient treated with antithyroid drugs. The receptor source for this set is a female donor with Graves disease.

This clonotype was seen repeatedly, ten times or more. The V and J genes are TRBV2 and TRBJ1-1; D may be TRBD1 (6 bases). Per the germline V gene, CDR1 is SNHLY and CDR2 is FYNNEI. Trimming took 6 bases from V and 0 from J, leaving 14 bases between them. The CDR3 length is 15 residues. In DNA, the CDR3 is TGTGCCAGCAGCCCTAGTAGGGGGTTGAACACTGAAGCTTTCTTT. As protein: CASSPSRGLNTEAFF. The full variable domain, its missing parts supplied by reference TRBV2 and TRBJ1-1, is EPEVTQTPSHQVTQMGQEVILRCVPISNHLYFYWYRQILGQKVEFLVSFYNNEISEKSEIFDDQFSVERPDGSNFTLKIRSTKLEDSAMYFCASSPSRGLNTEAFFGQGTRLTVV.

The table lists this clonotype with many counts. The chain has TRBV11-2 and TRBJ2-5; 8 bases align to TRBD1. Germline loops: CDR1 SGHAT, CDR2 FQNNGV. V lost 4 bases, J lost 2 bases, and 6 bases stayed unmatched. This CDR3 is built from 15 residues. The CDR3 DNA follows: TGTGCCAGCAGCTCCCTAACAGGGGGGCAAGAGACCCAGTACTTC. This codes for CASSSLTGGQETQYF.

The rearrangement links TRBV6-2 or TRBV6-3 to TRBJ2-6; 8 bases map to TRBD2. Trimming removed 4 bases from V and 1 base from J; junction bases left unmatched: 6. The length of the CDR3 is 17 residues. Per the germline V gene, CDR1 is MNHEY and CDR2 is SVGEGT. Here the CDR3 reads CASSLSGSISGANVLTF. DNA of the CDR3: TGTGCCAGCAGTTTGAGCGGGAGTATATCTGGGGCCAACGTCCTGACTTTC.

V gene TRBV15 combines with J gene TRBJ2-1; 12 nucleotides agree with TRBD2. CDR3 length: 16 residues. Germline CDR1 reads LNHNV; CDR2 reads YYDKDF (reference sequence). The ends lost 1 base at V and 8 bases at J; junction bases unmatched: 6. The CDR3 sequence is CATSRAASGRAHEQFF. For the CDR3, the DNA is TGTGCCACCAGCAGAGCCGCTAGCGGGAGGGCACATGAGCAGTTCTTC.

The chain has TRBV6-1 and TRBJ2-7; no clear D. Per the germline V gene, CDR1 is MNHNS and CDR2 is SASEGT. Trimming removed 7 bases at V and 5 bases at J, with 15 bases between. The CDR3 has 13 residues. CDR3 loop: CASTESLWDEQYF. The CDR3 DNA sequence: TGTGCCAGCACAGAGTCTCTGTGGGACGAGCAGTACTTC.

The chain uses TRBV29-1 and TRBJ1-4; the D gene is possibly TRBD1 (5 bases). Looked up from germline, CDR1 is SQVTM and CDR2 is ANQGSEA. V lost 7 bases to trimming and J lost 6 bases, with 15 bases between them. CDR3 size: 13 residues. The CDR3 sequence is CSADSPTDEKLFF. CDR3 bases: TGCAGCGCCGACAGTCCGACCGATGAAAAACTGTTTTTT.

There are a few counts of this clonotype. The chain recombines TRBV13 with TRBJ2-5, with D maybe TRBD2 (7 bases). Germline V lookup: CDR1 PRHDT, CDR2 FYEKMQ (reference sequence). V shed 6 bases and J shed 0 bases, with 14 bases lying between them. The CDR3 contains 15 residues. CDR3 sequence reads: CASSHREGYQETQYF. In DNA form, the CDR3 reads TGTGCCAGCAGTCACAGGGAGGGGTACCAAGAGACCCAGTACTTC.

This clonotype was recorded a few times. The chain has TRBV7-2 and TRBJ1-5; tentative D call: TRBD1 (6 bases). Germline CDR1 is SGHTA and CDR2 is FQGNSA. The germline V and J ends were trimmed by 0 bases and 5 bases, with 11 bases remaining between them. The CDR3 runs 15 residues. The CDR3 reads CASSLAGTRDQPQHF. The CDR3 DNA follows: TGTGCCAGCAGCTTAGCCGGGACACGGGATCAGCCCCAGCATTTT.

This clonotype is a singleton in its sample. This CDR3 reads CASSYRDREVDSNQPQHF. The CDR3 DNA reads TGCGCCAGCAGCTATAGGGACAGGGAGGTGGATAGCAATCAGCCCCAGCATTTT. The chain combines TRBV5-1 with TRBJ1-5; TRBD1 matches at 9 bases. The CDR3 has 18 amino acids. The V and J ends lost 3 bases and 0 bases, in that order; junction bases with no gene match: 10. From germline, CDR1 is SGHRS and CDR2 YFSETQ.